Following are 32 T cell receptor beta chains from one sample sequenced in a study of cytomegalovirus exposure and HLA in healthy donors (dated by TCRdb to the late 2010s). Preparation of the library involved the immunoSEQ multiplex PCR assay. For the multiplex PCR, a mixture combining 60 forward primers for TCR Vbeta segments and 13 reverse primers for TCR Jbeta segments was used. TCRdb provides this immuneACCESS table in a form limited to in-frame rearrangements. Some clones are lacking; in checked studies, under half of them reflect an unresolved V gene, and why the rest are absent is not known. A total of tens of thousands of clones appear in this sample, 55% to 75% of them only once. Jointly, the top ten make up 12% of the sample. Material for sequencing was PBMCs. All receptors come from a woman aged 40 to 55 in good health and CMV-seropositive.

V gene TRBV14 combines with J gene TRBJ2-1; 8 bases are shared with TRBD2. Losses at the gene ends were 4 bases for V and 4 bases for J; bases not matched to a gene: 12. CDR1 and CDR2 from the germline V gene are SGHDN and FVKESK. CDR3 size: 17 residues. The CDR3 loop is CASSPYRGLAVYNEQFF. DNA for the CDR3: TGTGCCAGCAGCCCCTACCGCGGACTAGCCGTATACAATGAGCAGTTCTTC.

In this sample, this clone turned up a few times. The J gene is TRBJ2-7, the V gene TRBV4-1; 9 nucleotides line up with TRBD2. V trimming: 0 bases; J trimming: 4 bases; junction bases outside the gene matches: 7. The CDR3 covers 16 residues. Germline V CDR1 and CDR2: MGHRA, YSYEKL. The CDR3 loop reads CASSQDSGSGGYEQYF. The CDR3 DNA is TGCGCCAGCAGCCAAGATTCCGGAAGCGGGGGGTACGAGCAGTACTTC.

This clone showed up just a few times. This chain uses TRBV5-4 with TRBJ2-5; tentative D call: TRBD1 (6 bases). Germline V CDR1 and CDR2: SGHNT, YYREEE (reference sequence). The CDR3 length is 14 residues. V lost 3 bases and J 2 bases, leaving 11 bases between the germline ends. The DNA of the CDR3 is TGTGCCAGCAGCTCCTACAGGGAGCAAGAGACCCAGTACTTC. As protein: CASSSYREQETQYF.

Relative to its sample, this clone is medium-sized. This rearrangement joins TRBV5-1 to TRBJ2-1, with D maybe TRBD1 (6 bases). Per the germline V gene, CDR1 is SGHRS and CDR2 is YFSETQ. The CDR3 sequence is 15 residues long. V lost 0 bases and J lost 10, with 17 bases in between. The CDR3 sequence is CASSLVTGSLGEQFF. The CDR3 nucleotides read TGCGCCAGCAGCTTGGTAACAGGGTCTCTGGGCGAGCAGTTCTTC.

The chain uses TRBV18 and TRBJ1-2; D may be TRBD1 (6 bases). Trimming shortened V by 6 bases and J by 4 bases, and 18 bases separated the two germline ends. Germline CDR1 reads KGHSH; CDR2 reads LQKENI. There are 15 residues in the CDR3. The CDR3 coding sequence is TGTGCCAGCTCTCAAACCGCGACAGGACCCTATGGCTACACCTTC. It codes for CASSQTATGPYGYTF.

The chain is built from TRBV11-2 and TRBJ2-3; 9 bases are a match to TRBD1. V lost 2 bases and J lost 7; bases outside the gene matches: 7. The V gene's germline CDR1 is SGHAT and CDR2 FQNNGV. This CDR3 comprises 15 residues. The CDR3 here is CASSLRDRVIHTQYF. CDR3 DNA sequence: TGTGCCAGCAGCTTACGGGACAGGGTCATTCATACGCAGTATTTT.

This clone was counted a few times. This chain's CDR3 is CASSFLPLDYSPLHF. The CDR3, as DNA: TGTGCCAGCAGTTTTTTGCCCTTAGACTATTCACCCCTCCACTTT. J is TRBJ1-6 and V is TRBV27; no clear D. The CDR3 sequence is 15 residues long. V lost 3 bases and J lost 8, with 14 bases in between. Germline assignment: CDR1 MNHEY and CDR2 SMNVEV (reference sequence).

This chain joins TRBV30 and TRBJ1-3, with 7 bases that match TRBD1. The CDR3 contains 15 residues. In germline, CDR1 is GTSNPN, CDR2 SVGIG (reference sequence). The trim removed 3 bases at V and 2 bases at J, leaving 7 bases unmatched. DNA for the CDR3: TGTGCCTGGAGCTACGACAGGGCCACTGGAAACACCATATATTTT. Protein product: CAWSYDRATGNTIYF.

Only a few counts were recorded for this clone. CDR3: CASCRDRAVGNTIYF. Written as DNA, the CDR3 is TGTGCCAGCTGCAGGGACAGGGCAGTTGGAAACACCATATATTTT. This chain links TRBV2 with TRBJ1-3; TRBD1 aligns across 9 bases. This CDR3 has 15 residues. V was pared by 8 bases and J by 3 bases, with 8 bases of the junction left unmatched. Germline assignment: CDR1 SNHLY and CDR2 FYNNEI.

This clone was recorded once. This chain joins TRBV29-1 and TRBJ2-2; 9 nucleotides line up with TRBD2. Germline loops: CDR1 SQVTM, CDR2 ANQGSEA. This CDR3 is 14 amino acids long. Trimming took 4 bases from V and 3 from J; bases not matched to a gene: 3. The CDR3 DNA follows: TGCAGCGTTGGTGTAGCGGGGGACACCGGGGAGCTGTTTTTT. This sequence encodes CSVGVAGDTGELFF.

The genes are TRBV5-4 and TRBJ2-2; D is ambiguous. There are 13 residues in the CDR3. Per germline, CDR1 SGHNT and CDR2 YYREEE (reference sequence). The germline V and J ends were trimmed by 3 bases and 2 bases, with 5 bases remaining between them. The CDR3 region has the DNA TGTGCCAGCAGCTACACAAACACCGGGGAGCTGTTTTTT. Encoded protein: CASSYTNTGELFF.

This chain joins TRBV6-4 and TRBJ1-5, with a tentative D call TRBD1 (5 bases). The germline CDR1 and CDR2 sequences are MRHNA and SNTAGT. The ends were cut back, 10 bases at V and 0 bases at J, with 25 bases in the middle. CDR3 length equals 18 residues. This CDR3 is CAKGPLGGPRYSNQPQHF. The CDR3 nucleotides read TGTGCCAAGGGACCTTTGGGGGGACCCAGATATAGCAATCAGCCCCAGCATTTT.

In this sample, this clone turned up once. CDR3 in amino acids: CASSKVRRGRGHGYTF. Here the CDR3 DNA reads TGTGCCAGCAGCAAAGTTCGACGGGGGCGGGGGCATGGCTACACCTTC. The genes are TRBV21-1 and TRBJ1-2. TRBV21-1 is a pseudogene locus. The CDR3 consists of 16 residues.

This chain uses TRBV2 with TRBJ2-7, with 9 bases identical to TRBD1. V lost 3 bases and J lost 3; bases outside the gene matches: 3. This CDR3 spans 14 amino acids. In germline, CDR1 is SNHLY, CDR2 FYNNEI. This CDR3 reads CASSDQGQGYEQYF. The CDR3, as DNA: TGTGCCAGCAGTGATCAGGGACAGGGCTACGAGCAGTACTTC.

This clone came up a few times. The rearrangement joins TRBV5-1 to TRBJ1-2; no firm D call. With 0 bases removed from V and 6 bases from J, the gap between germline ends came to 12 bases. This CDR3 spans 14 amino acids. Germline CDR1 and CDR2: SGHRS and YFSETQ. DNA for the CDR3: TGCGCCAGCAGCTTGGAGAGAGGGAGAGATGGCTACACCTTC. Residues: CASSLERGRDGYTF.

In its sample, this clone was seen once. The rearrangement uses TRBV23-1 and TRBJ1-4, with a weak D call TRBD1 (5 bases). TRBV23-1 is an ORF for which the function is uncertain. This CDR3 contains 13 residues. V shed 7 bases and J shed 4 bases, with 10 bases lying between them. The CDR3 bases are TGCGCCAGCAAGCGGGGGAATAATGAAAAACTGTTTTTT. Protein: CASKRGNNEKLFF.

The chain couples TRBV6-4 to TRBJ2-2; D gene ambiguous. V shed 0 bases and J shed 1 base, with 9 bases lying between them. The CDR3 runs 16 residues. From germline, CDR1 is MRHNA and CDR2 SNTAGT. The CDR3 protein is CASSDSGSGNTGELFF. CDR3 in DNA: TGTGCCAGCAGTGACTCTGGCTCGGGGAACACCGGGGAGCTGTTTTTT.

CDR3 sequence: CAWRQASSGNTIYF. DNA of the CDR3: TGTGCCTGGAGACAGGCGAGCTCTGGAAACACCATATATTTT. The chain has TRBV30 and TRBJ1-3; tentatively, D is TRBD1 (5 bases). The CDR3 totals 14 residues. Germline V gives CDR1 GTSNPN, CDR2 SVGIG (reference sequence). V lost 3 bases and J lost 0, with 9 bases in between.

V is TRBV2 and J is TRBJ1-3, with 9 bases matching TRBD1. The V segment lost 6 bases and the J segment 1 base; nucleotides outside the gene matches: 7. The length of the CDR3 is 16 residues. From germline, CDR1 is SNHLY and CDR2 FYNNEI. In DNA form, the CDR3 reads TGTGCCAGCAGGGATACCGGACAGGGGTCTGGAAACACCATATATTTT. Encoded protein: CASRDTGQGSGNTIYF.

The chain recombines TRBV10-3 with TRBJ2-7, with D maybe TRBD2 (6 bases). Trimming took 8 bases from V and 3 from J, leaving 11 bases between them. Germline loops: CDR1 ENHRY, CDR2 SYGVKD. The CDR3 loop spans 12 amino acids. The CDR3 region is CAISGEDYEQYF. The CDR3 region has the DNA TGTGCCATCTCCGGGGAGGACTACGAGCAGTACTTC.

The chain links TRBV2 to TRBJ2-1, with TRBD2 identical over 14 bases. V was clipped by 6 bases and J by 7 bases; unmatched bases: 5. The CDR3 totals 15 residues. The V gene's germline CDR1 is SNHLY and CDR2 FYNNEI. CDR3 in amino acids: CASRGTSGGMNEQFF. As DNA, the CDR3 is TGTGCCAGCAGGGGGACTAGCGGGGGAATGAATGAGCAGTTCTTC.

The V call is TRBV30, the J call TRBJ2-1; TRBD2 matches at 7 bases. After removal of 4 bases from V and 8 bases from J, the junction contained 8 bases not matched to a gene. The CDR3 spans 13 residues. Germline assignment: CDR1 GTSNPN and CDR2 SVGIG (reference sequence). This CDR3 reads CAWNPGGSDEQFF. For the CDR3, the DNA is TGTGCCTGGAACCCCGGGGGGTCGGATGAGCAGTTCTTC.

With respect to this clone: Germline and junction disagree at one end, which may indicate a read error. This chain uses TRBV4-2 with TRBJ1-2, with 7 bases lining up with TRBD1. The CDR3 contains 11 residues. Germline CDR1 LGHNA, CDR2 YNFKEQ. The DNA for the CDR3 is TGTGCCAGCAGCCAAGCGACAGGGTGCGCCTTC. Its translation: CASSQATGCAF.

This clone was counted a single time. The chain has TRBV10-3 and TRBJ1-1, with D hard to call. Germline lookup yields CDR1 ENHRY and CDR2 SYGVKD. Trimming left V 4 bases short and J 4 bases short, with 10 bases between. The length of the CDR3 is 13 residues. In DNA form, the CDR3 reads TGTGCCATCAGTGGAGGTTCGGGCACTGAAGCTTTCTTT. Translation: CAISGGSGTEAFF.

The V call is TRBV5-8, the J call TRBJ1-3; 9 bases line up with TRBD1. The ends lost 6 bases at V and 4 bases at J; junction bases unmatched: 11. Germline lookup yields CDR1 SGHTS and CDR2 YDEGEE. CDR3 length equals 16 residues. Written as DNA, the CDR3 is TGTGCCAGCACCTATCGGACAGGGGCAACCGGAAACACCATATATTTT. It translates to CASTYRTGATGNTIYF.

This clone appeared a few times. The CDR3 DNA is TGCAGCGTCGCGGGGGCCCTTAGCGGGGGGACTACAGATACGCAGTATTTT. Its protein product is CSVAGALSGGTTDTQYF. This chain connects TRBV29-1 to TRBJ2-3, with 10 nucleotides matching TRBD2. Germline loops: CDR1 SQVTM, CDR2 ANQGSEA. The CDR3 loop spans 17 amino acids. Unmatched junction bases numbered 15, after V lost 6 bases and J lost 3 bases.

This clone occurred a few times. The chain is built from TRBV12-5 and TRBJ1-1; D unclear. Deletions cut 1 base from V and 4 bases from J, with 7 bases between. Germline CDR1 is LGHNT and CDR2 is FRNRAP. This CDR3 has 13 amino acids. The CDR3 is CASGLAMSTEAFF. The CDR3 DNA sequence: TGTGCTAGTGGTTTGGCCATGAGCACTGAAGCTTTCTTT. The variable domain in full, with the rest retrieved from reference TRBV12-5 and TRBJ1-1, is DARVTQTPRHKVTEMGQEVTMRCQPILGHNTVFWYRQTMMQGLELLAYFRNRAPLDDSGMPKDRFSAEMPDATLATLKIQPSEPRDSAVYFCASGLAMSTEAFFGQGTRLTVV.

The rearrangement links TRBV9 to TRBJ2-3, with a tentative D call TRBD2 (6 bases). V lost 3 bases, J lost 6 bases, and 8 bases lay in between. The CDR3 covers 12 residues. Germline loops: CDR1 SGDLS, CDR2 YYNGEE. The CDR3 loop reads CASSGGRDTQYF. CDR3 DNA: TGTGCCAGCAGCGGGGGGAGGGATACGCAGTATTTT. The whole variable domain, remainder taken from reference TRBV9 and TRBJ2-3, is DSGVTQTPKHLITATGQRVTLRCSPRSGDLSVYWYQQSLDQGLQFLIQYYNGEERAKGNILERFSAQQFPDLHSELNLSSLELGDSALYFCASSGGRDTQYFGPGTRLTVL.

The chain joins TRBV11-2 to TRBJ1-6; D remains unclear. Germline assignment: CDR1 SGHAT and CDR2 FQNNGV. The CDR3 has 15 residues. V was shortened by 1 base and J by 7 bases, with 11 bases between the two germline ends. CDR3 amino acids: CASSLVAVANSPLHF. CDR3 DNA sequence: TGTGCCAGCAGCTTAGTGGCCGTAGCGAATTCACCCCTCCACTTT.

This clone was observed a few times. The chain links TRBV5-1 to TRBJ1-1, with TRBD1 identical over 9 bases. Germline V gene sequence: CDR1 SGHRS, CDR2 YFSETQ. V lost 0 bases to trimming and J lost 1 base; unmatched junction nucleotides: 4. The CDR3 runs 16 residues. The CDR3 DNA follows: TGCGCCAGCAGCTTGGGGGTACAGGGGGCGAACACTGAAGCTTTCTTT. Protein sequence: CASSLGVQGANTEAFF.

V is TRBV7-8 and J is TRBJ1-5; TRBD1 agrees at 7 bases. The CDR3 is 15 residues long. CDR1 and CDR2 from the germline V gene are SGHVS and FQNEAQ. Trimming took 5 bases from V and 5 from J; bases not matched to a gene: 9. CDR3 protein: CASSPRTGDHQPQHF. The CDR3 DNA reads TGTGCCAGCAGCCCCAGGACAGGAGATCATCAGCCCCAGCATTTT.

The genes are TRBV27 and TRBJ1-2; 8 nucleotides match TRBD1. CDR3 length: 12 amino acids. The J segment lost 5 bases and the V segment lost 8 bases, leaving 4 bases of the junction unmatched. Germline V lookup: CDR1 MNHEY, CDR2 SMNVEV (reference sequence). The CDR3 sequence: CASGRTGYGYTF. The CDR3 DNA is TGTGCCAGCGGCCGGACAGGGTATGGCTACACCTTC.